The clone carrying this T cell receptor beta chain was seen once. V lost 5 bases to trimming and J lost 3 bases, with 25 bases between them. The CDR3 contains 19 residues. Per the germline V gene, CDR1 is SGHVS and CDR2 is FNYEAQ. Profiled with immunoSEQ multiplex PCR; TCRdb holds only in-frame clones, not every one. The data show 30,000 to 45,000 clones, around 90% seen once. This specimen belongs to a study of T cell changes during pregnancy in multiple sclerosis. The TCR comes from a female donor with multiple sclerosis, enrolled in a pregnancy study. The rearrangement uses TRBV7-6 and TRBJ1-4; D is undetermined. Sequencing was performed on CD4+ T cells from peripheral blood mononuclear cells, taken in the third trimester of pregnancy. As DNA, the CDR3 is TGTGCCAGCAGCCGCGATGGCAGGCCACCCTTCATTTCTAATGAAAAACTGTTTTTT. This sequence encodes CASSRDGRPPFISNEKLFF.